The 23 T cell receptor beta chains presented below share a single source sample, sequenced in a study of T cell repertoires in cytomegalovirus infection. TCRdb itself ran the reads through MiXCR, one entry per CDR3 protein. The table has a few hundred thousand distinct CDR3 sequences, about 33% seen once. Antigens for these TCRs are unknown. The specimen was cultured PBMCs, collected from culture after CMV antigen stimulation. Receptors were obtained from a human donor in good health (CMV status not recorded). Some clones in this sample may be carry-over from other donors' samples.

J is TRBJ2-5 and V is TRBV7-2, with 11 bases matching TRBD2. Germline CDR1 is SGHTA and CDR2 is FQGNSA. Germline trimming cut 0 bases from V and 2 bases from J; bases unmatched to any gene: 8. The CDR3 length is 18 residues. CDR3 in DNA: TGTGCCAGCAGCTTAGCGCCAAGACTAGCGGGACTTCAAGAGACCCAGTACTTC. Translated: CASSLAPRLAGLQETQYF.

The chain joins TRBV19 to TRBJ1-5; D ambiguous. Trimming removed 7 bases at V and 4 bases at J, with 11 bases between. The CDR3 spans 13 residues. From germline, CDR1 is LNHDA and CDR2 SQIVND (reference sequence). The CDR3 region has the DNA TGTGCCAGTACCGTCTCAGGAAATCAGCCCCAGCATTTT. Translation gives CASTVSGNQPQHF.

This clonotype was seen a few times. Here the CDR3 reads CASSRGGQAHYEQYV. In DNA form, the CDR3 reads TGCGCCAGCAGCAGGGGGGGACAGGCCCACTACGAGCAGTACGTC. The chain is built from TRBV5-1 and TRBJ2-7, with D possibly matching TRBD1 (8 bases). Trimming cost V 4 bases and J 3 bases, with 17 bases left between them. CDR3 size: 15 residues. Per germline, CDR1 SGHRS and CDR2 YFSETQ.

The V gene is TRBV20-1, the J gene TRBJ2-3; D possibly corresponds to TRBD1 (5 bases). Trimming removed 3 bases from V and 2 bases from J, with 12 bases in between. This CDR3 contains 14 residues. CDR1 and CDR2 (germline): DFQATT, SNEGSKA (reference sequence). The CDR3 region is CSASEGALTDTQYF. The CDR3 bases are TGCAGTGCTAGCGAAGGGGCGCTCACAGATACGCAGTATTTT.

The V gene is TRBV10-3, the J gene TRBJ2-1; tentatively, D is TRBD1 (5 bases). The length of the CDR3 is 16 residues. Germline-derived CDR1 and CDR2 are ENHRY and SYGVKD. Trimming cost V 0 bases and J 0 bases, with 9 bases left between them. The CDR3 sequence is CAISESGGASYNEQFF. The DNA of the CDR3 is TGTGCCATCAGTGAGTCGGGTGGGGCCTCCTACAATGAGCAGTTCTTC.

This clonotype was seen a handful of times. The gene calls are TRBV12-3 or TRBV12-4 and TRBJ2-1; D remains ambiguous. Between the trimmed V and J ends, which lost 3 bases and 3 bases, there was a span of 12 bases. This CDR3 spans 15 amino acids. The CDR3, as DNA: TGTGCCAGCAGTTTGTCGGGCAGGATCTACAATGAGCAGTTCTTC. Translation gives CASSLSGRIYNEQFF.

The chain employs TRBV28 and TRBJ1-3; possibly TRBD1 for D (6 bases). The germline V gene has CDR1 MDHEN and CDR2 SYDVKM. V dropped 3 bases and J dropped 4 bases, with 13 bases sitting between them. This CDR3 has 15 residues. CDR3 bases: TGTGCCAGCAGTTTGGGGGCTGCGGGAGGAAACACCATATATTTT. As protein: CASSLGAAGGNTIYF.

The chain uses TRBV29-1 and TRBJ2-1; TRBD2 matches 12 bases. The ends lost 6 bases at V and 2 bases at J; junction bases unmatched: 8. This CDR3 is built from 16 residues. CDR1 and CDR2 (germline): SQVTM, ANQGSEA. The CDR3, as DNA: TGCAGCGTGAAAGGGACTAGCGGGCAGACCTACAATGAGCAGTTCTTC. The encoded protein is CSVKGTSGQTYNEQFF.

The chain carries TRBV18 and TRBJ2-3; the D is unclear. CDR1 and CDR2 from the germline V gene are KGHSH and LQKENI. The CDR3 loop spans 15 amino acids. The V end lost 4 bases, the J end lost 4 bases, and 15 bases lay between the germline ends. The CDR3 region is CASSLPSANADTQYF. DNA for the CDR3: TGTGCCAGCTCACTTCCCAGCGCGAACGCAGATACGCAGTATTTT.

J is TRBJ2-7 and V is TRBV4-1; TRBD1 or TRBD2 may be the D gene (7 bases each). The CDR3 spans 17 residues. Trimming left V 1 base short and J 0 bases short, with 16 bases between. CDR1 is MGHRA, CDR2 YSYEKL, per germline. In DNA, the CDR3 is TGCGCCAGCAGCCAAGTGGGGGGGACAGTTGGCTCCTACGAGCAGTACGTC. This encodes CASSQVGGTVGSYEQYV.

This clonotype has at least ten counts. The DNA for the CDR3 is TGTGCCAGCAGCTTAGTGGGGGGAGATACGCAGTATTTT. Translation gives CASSLVGGDTQYF. This chain connects TRBV7-6 to TRBJ2-3; D may be TRBD2 (6 bases). The V gene's germline CDR1 is SGHVS and CDR2 FNYEAQ. V lost 1 base to trimming and J lost 5 bases, with 7 bases between them. The CDR3 runs to 13 residues.

This clonotype was recorded many times. V and J are TRBV7-6 and TRBJ2-3; TRBD2 agrees at 13 bases. The germline CDR1 and CDR2 sequences are SGHVS and FNYEAQ. The CDR3 covers 20 residues. The J segment lost 0 bases and the V segment lost 5 bases, leaving 14 bases of the junction unmatched. The CDR3 DNA reads TGTGCCAGCAGCCTACGACTAGCGGGAGGACCCAAACCTAGCACAGATACGCAGTATTTT. Amino acids: CASSLRLAGGPKPSTDTQYF.

This clonotype was counted only a few times. The CDR3 spells CATSPSGRFYNEQFF. DNA of the CDR3: TGTGCCACCAGTCCCAGCGGGAGGTTCTACAATGAGCAGTTCTTC. The chain is built from TRBV24-1 and TRBJ2-1; 9 bases line up with TRBD2. Germline trimming cut 6 bases from V and 3 bases from J; bases unmatched to any gene: 5. The CDR3 is made up of 15 amino acids. The germline V gene encodes CDR1 KGHDR and CDR2 SFDVKD.

The chain combines TRBV7-4 with TRBJ2-5; 7 bases map to TRBD2. The CDR3 runs 14 residues. Trimming cost V 7 bases and J 3 bases; bases outside gene matches: 8. Looked up from germline, CDR1 is SGHVT and CDR2 is SQSDAQ. CDR3 DNA sequence: TGTGCCAGCAACCTGGGGAGCGGGGAAGAGACCCAGTACTTC. It encodes CASNLGSGEETQYF.

The CDR3 region is CASRTSRTRRALWAFF. CDR3 in DNA: TGTGCCAGCCGGACAAGTCGGACACGGCGGGCCCTGTGGGCTTTCTTT. The genes are TRBV27 and TRBJ1-1, with D perhaps matching TRBD1 (5 bases). The germline V gene has CDR1 MNHEY and CDR2 SMNVEV (reference sequence). The CDR3 has 16 amino acids. Between the trimmed V and J ends, which lost 8 bases and 11 bases, there was a span of 30 bases.

This clonotype was detected a few times. The chain uses TRBV11-2 and TRBJ1-5; the D is unclear. Trimming took 0 bases from V and 1 from J, leaving 7 bases between them. Germline CDR1 and CDR2: SGHAT and FQNNGV. The CDR3 sequence is 15 residues long. The CDR3, as DNA: TGTGCCAGCAGCTTAGACTTTCCGAGCAATCAGCCCCAGCATTTT. It encodes CASSLDFPSNQPQHF.

V is TRBV6-2 or TRBV6-3 and J is TRBJ2-7; D is unclear. CDR1 MNHEY and CDR2 SVGEGT come from the germline V gene. With 2 bases removed from V and 1 base from J, the gap between germline ends came to 12 bases. The CDR3 totals 15 residues. CDR3 residues: CASSYGMSSSYEQYF. CDR3 in DNA: TGTGCCAGCAGTTACGGGATGAGCTCTTCCTACGAGCAGTACTTC.

For the CDR3, the DNA is TGTGCCATCCAGGCCGGACATGAAAAACTGTTTTTT. Its protein product is CAIQAGHEKLFF. The V gene is TRBV7-3, the J gene TRBJ1-4; no clear D. The germline V gene has CDR1 SGHTA and CDR2 FQGTGA. V was shortened by 10 bases and J by 6 bases, with 12 bases between the two germline ends. The CDR3 contains 12 residues. Supplemented by reference TRBV7-3 and TRBJ1-4, the full variable domain reads GAGVSQTPSNKVTEKGKYVELRCDPISGHTALYWYRQSLGQGPEFLIYFQGTGAADDSGLPNDRFFAVRPEGSVSTLKIQRTERGDSAVYLCAIQAGHEKLFFGSGTQLSVL.

This clonotype showed up just a few times. The J gene is TRBJ2-7, the V gene TRBV12-3 or TRBV12-4, with 7 bases matching TRBD1. This CDR3 is 15 amino acids long. V gave up 3 bases and J gave up 6 bases; unmatched junction bases: 11. The CDR3 spells CASSLGQILLGEQYF. The CDR3 DNA is TGTGCCAGCAGTTTGGGACAGATCCTCCTAGGCGAGCAGTACTTC.

CDR3 sequence (DNA): TGTGCCAGCAGCTTAAACTCTCCGGGCGCAGATACGCAGTATTTT. Translating it yields CASSLNSPGADTQYF. The chain recombines TRBV7-3 with TRBJ2-3; no definite D call. Trimming shortened V by 1 base and J by 4 bases, and 12 bases separated the two germline ends. Germline V gene sequence: CDR1 SGHTA, CDR2 FQGTGA. CDR3 length: 15 amino acids.

This rearrangement joins TRBV7-2 to TRBJ2-7; the D call may be TRBD1 or TRBD2 (5 bases each). Trimming took off 4 bases at V and 2 bases at J, with 9 bases between the two ends. This CDR3 has 13 amino acids. CDR1 and CDR2 from the germline V gene are SGHTA and FQGNSA. CDR3 protein: CASSSRGPYEQYV. The DNA for the CDR3 is TGTGCCAGCAGCTCGAGGGGTCCCTACGAGCAGTACGTC.

CDR3 residues: CASSLAGPPGEAFF. Written as DNA, the CDR3 is TGTGCCAGCAGCTTAGCGGGACCTCCCGGGGAAGCTTTCTTT. V gene TRBV7-4 combines with J gene TRBJ1-1; TRBD1 is a possible D gene (5 bases). Trimming pared 0 bases from V and 8 bases from J, leaving 13 bases between. Germline V gene lookup returns CDR1 SGHVT and CDR2 SQSDAQ. The CDR3 loop spans 14 amino acids.

This clonotype has just a few counts. The chain couples TRBV7-2 to TRBJ1-5; 11 bases match TRBD1. J lost 6 bases, V lost 4 bases, and 8 bases had no gene match. Germline values: CDR1 SGHTA, CDR2 FQGNSA. This CDR3 contains 16 residues. The chain's CDR3 is CASSSAGTGGRQPQHF. CDR3 bases: TGTGCCAGCAGCTCGGCCGGGACAGGGGGGCGTCAGCCCCAGCATTTT.